This T cell receptor beta chain comes out of a study of Graves' ophthalmopathy and Graves' hyperthyroidism. Study findings and constraints: At less than 71% sensitivity and approximately 72% specificity, the model predicted progression of the ophthalmopathy. Blood was where most expanded thyroid clonotypes above 0.001 frequency also turned up.

RNA transcripts yielded amplified TCR beta CDR3 regions. HTBI primers were used in a first-round RT-PCR, which preceded a second-round multiplex PCR. TCRdb re-called the multiplex PCR reads with MiXCR, one entry per CDR3 protein. Found here are 300,000 to 450,000 distinct CDR3 sequences, roughly a sixth of them singletons; the top ten hold 2% to 2.5%. The hyperthyroidism patients had a new diagnosis of under 2 months' duration and were aged 18 to 65. This clonotype was detected ten times or more. Antigen unknown. Specimen: peripheral blood. The origin of this receptor is an adult woman with stable Graves' hyperthyroidism.

The CDR3: CASAPGRIGELFF. CDR3 nucleotide sequence: TGTGCCAGCGCGCCGGGGCGGATCGGGGAGCTGTTTTTT. The rearrangement uses TRBV19 and TRBJ2-2; D may be TRBD1 or TRBD2 (5 bases each). The V gene lost 9 bases and the J gene lost 7 bases, with 15 bases spanning the gap. The length of the CDR3 is 13 residues. Germline V gene lookup returns CDR1 LNHDA and CDR2 SQIVND (reference sequence).